Below are 17 T cell receptor beta chains sequenced from a single sample in a study of PD-1 blockade in classical Hodgkin lymphoma. Data came from immunoSEQ multiplex PCR; TCRdb stores just in-frame clones and leaves some out. The table includes roughly 30,000 clones, 85% to 90% detected once. Time point described: newly diagnosed, previously untreated cHL patient sample. Starting with thawed PBMCs, CD4+ T cells were purified by magnetic negative selection. Sample: CD4+ T cells from blood. All receptors derive from a human donor with classical Hodgkin lymphoma.

The V gene is TRBV14, the J gene TRBJ2-7; unclear D gene. Germline assignment: CDR1 SGHDN and CDR2 FVKESK. V lost 2 bases and J 1 base, leaving 12 bases between the germline ends. CDR3 length: 15 residues. CDR3 amino acids: CASSQSSLGSYEQYF. CDR3 sequence (DNA): TGTGCCAGCAGCCAATCCAGCCTAGGGTCCTACGAGCAGTACTTC.

This chain links TRBV21-1 with TRBJ2-1; TRBD1, the table's D call, was not compared with the DNA. TRBV21-1 has pseudogene status. The CDR3 sequence is 10 residues long. CDR3 nucleotides: TGTGCCAGCGGCCACGCTGAGCAGTTCTTC. It codes for CASGHAEQFF.

CDR3 residues: CASSRGFQETQYF. CDR3 bases: TGTGCCAGCAGCCGAGGTTTTCAAGAGACCCAGTACTTC. The J gene is TRBJ2-5, the V gene TRBV7-7; D unclear. The CDR3 contains 13 residues. CDR1 is SSHAT and CDR2 is FNYEAQ in the germline V gene (reference sequence). V was cut by 5 bases and J by 2 bases, with 9 bases left in between.

The chain links TRBV6-5 to TRBJ1-3, with D hard to call. The germline V gene encodes CDR1 MNHEY and CDR2 SVGAGI. V was shortened by 2 bases and J by 0 bases, with 5 bases between the two germline ends. The length of the CDR3 is 14 residues. The CDR3 nucleotides read TGTGCCAGCAGTTACGGTCTCTCTGGAAACACCATATATTTT. Translated, it gives CASSYGLSGNTIYF.

The chain is built from TRBV11-3 and TRBJ1-1, with 9 bases matching TRBD1. The CDR3 contains 15 residues. V lost 4 bases to trimming and J lost 4 bases; unmatched junction nucleotides: 7. CDR1 and CDR2 from the germline V gene are SGHNT and YENEEA. In nucleotides, the CDR3 is TGTGCCAGCAGCTCGGGACAGGGACGATCCACTGAAGCTTTCTTT. It yields the protein CASSSGQGRSTEAFF.

The gene calls are TRBV5-1 and TRBJ1-1, with D possibly TRBD1 on 6 matching bases. Between the trimmed V and J ends, which lost 0 bases and 10 bases, there was a span of 22 bases. CDR1 and CDR2 from the germline V gene are SGHRS and YFSETQ. The CDR3 is 16 amino acids. The CDR3 loop is CASSLALRTDGGVAFF. CDR3 nucleotide sequence: TGCGCCAGCAGCTTGGCCTTAAGGACCGACGGGGGCGTAGCTTTCTTT.

This rearrangement joins TRBV6-5 to TRBJ1-1; weak D call: TRBD1 (6 bases). This CDR3 region has 16 residues. Germline V lookup: CDR1 MNHEY, CDR2 SVGAGI. The germline V and J ends were trimmed by 2 bases and 2 bases, with 15 bases remaining between them. CDR3 region: CASSYGPVGANTEAFF. The CDR3 region has the DNA TGTGCCAGCAGTTACGGCCCGGTGGGGGCAAACACTGAAGCTTTCTTT.

The CDR3 region has the DNA TGTGCCAGCAGCTTAGGAGCGGGGGAGACCCAGTACTTC. Translated: CASSLGAGETQYF. The chain recombines TRBV11-3 with TRBJ2-5; 7 nucleotides match TRBD2. Germline V gene lookup returns CDR1 SGHNT and CDR2 YENEEA. This CDR3 has 13 amino acids. J was trimmed by 5 bases and V by 1 base; bases with no gene match: 1.

The rearrangement uses TRBV9 and TRBJ1-2; no definite D call. The CDR3 runs 14 residues. Trimming stripped 4 bases from V and 4 bases from J, with 14 bases between. Germline V gives CDR1 SGDLS, CDR2 YYNGEE. The CDR3 bases are TGTGCCAGCAGCCTTTCCGGTAAAACCTATGGCTACACCTTC. It codes for CASSLSGKTYGYTF.

The V call is TRBV9, the J call TRBJ2-3; D gene uncertain. Germline loops: CDR1 SGDLS, CDR2 YYNGEE. Between the trimmed V and J ends, which lost 2 bases and 2 bases, there was a span of 6 bases. The CDR3 is 13 amino acids. The DNA for the CDR3 is TGTGCCAGCAGCGTGAGAGTCACAGATACGCAGTATTTT. Protein: CASSVRVTDTQYF.

A word on this clone: Mismatch with germline at one junction end may stem from a read error. The chain joins TRBV7-8 to TRBJ2-1; D remains ambiguous. The CDR3 is 11 amino acids. CDR1 is SGHVS and CDR2 is FQNEAQ in the germline V gene. The CDR3 loop is CASSLSVGLIF. Here the CDR3 DNA reads TGTGCCAGCAGCTTAAGTGTAGGTTTGATCTTC. The complete variable domain, with remaining parts taken from reference TRBV7-8 and TRBJ2-1, reads GAGVSQSPRYKVAKRGQDVALRCDPISGHVSLFWYQQALGQGPEFLTYFQNEAQLDKSGLPSDRFFAERPEGSVSTLKIQRTQQEDSAVYLCASSLSVGLIFGPGTRLTVL.

This CDR3 reads CASSSGRAGEQYF. Written as DNA, the CDR3 is TGTGCCAGCAGCTCGGGGAGGGCCGGCGAGCAGTACTTC. The chain combines TRBV7-2 with TRBJ2-7, with 7 positions matching TRBD2. Germline trimming cut 4 bases from V and 6 bases from J; bases unmatched to any gene: 6. Per germline, CDR1 SGHTA and CDR2 FQGNSA. The CDR3 contains 13 residues.

The rearrangement joins TRBV27 to TRBJ2-7, with D hard to call. CDR1 is MNHEY and CDR2 is SMNVEV in the germline V gene (reference sequence). This CDR3 has 13 residues. The V end was cut by 5 bases, the J end by 4 bases, with 12 bases between. Here the CDR3 DNA reads TGTGCCAGCAGTGCCTCAACATCTTACGAGCAGTACTTC. It translates to CASSASTSYEQYF.

The rearrangement joins TRBV5-1 to TRBJ2-1, with D possibly TRBD2 on 6 matching bases. Germline CDR1 and CDR2: SGHRS and YFSETQ. V was pared by 4 bases and J by 0 bases, with 14 bases between. CDR3 length equals 16 residues. The DNA of the CDR3 is TGCGCCAGCAGCCAAAACGGGGGAAGCTCCTACAATGAGCAGTTCTTC. This sequence encodes CASSQNGGSSYNEQFF.

This clone was detected once. The gene calls are TRBV7-6 and TRBJ2-2; no firm D call. V lost 3 bases, J lost 6 bases, and 2 bases lay in between. This CDR3 is 11 amino acids long. Germline assignment: CDR1 SGHVS and CDR2 FNYEAQ. The chain's CDR3 is CASSLSGELFF. The CDR3 coding sequence is TGTGCCAGCAGCTTGTCCGGGGAGCTGTTTTTT.

The chain combines TRBV6-5 with TRBJ2-3, with TRBD2 matching over 9 bases. Trimming removed 6 bases from V and 6 bases from J; junction bases left unmatched: 10. The CDR3 totals 15 residues. Germline values: CDR1 MNHEY, CDR2 SVGAGI. CDR3 sequence reads: CASSRGRGGVDTQYF. The CDR3 DNA reads TGTGCCAGCAGCCGAGGGCGGGGGGGCGTGGATACGCAGTATTTT.

The chain carries TRBV29-1 and TRBJ1-2; D not resolved. CDR1 and CDR2 (germline): SQVTM, ANQGSEA. Trimming took off 6 bases at V and 8 bases at J, with 16 bases between the two ends. The CDR3 sequence is 12 residues long. The CDR3 DNA reads TGCAGCGTACCCACTGGCCTGGGAGGCTACACCTTC. It yields the protein CSVPTGLGGYTF.